One and the same sample provided the 20 T cell receptor beta chains below, sequenced in a study of technical replicates of blood from four donors. Data came from immunoSEQ multiplex PCR; TCRdb stores just in-frame clones and leaves some out. The table has roughly 62,000 clones, roughly 91% seen once. Source material: PBMCs. The receptors were sampled from a human donor in good health. Some clones in this sample may be carry-over from other donors' samples.

The V and J genes are TRBV5-4 and TRBJ2-3; possible D gene TRBD2, 6 bases. The CDR3 length is 17 residues. CDR1 SGHNT and CDR2 YYREEE come from the germline V gene (reference sequence). The ends were cut back, 5 bases at V and 2 bases at J, with 21 bases in the middle. The CDR3 bases are TGTGCCAGCAGGCACTTGGGGTCTAGCGAAGACACAGATACGCAGTATTTT. Its protein is CASRHLGSSEDTDTQYF.

The J gene is TRBJ2-2, the V gene TRBV19; TRBD2 matches at 10 bases. The CDR3 consists of 14 residues. The germline gives CDR1 LNHDA, CDR2 SQIVND (reference sequence). V trimming: 9 bases; J trimming: 5 bases; junction bases outside the gene matches: 6. DNA of the CDR3: TGTGCCAGCCGCCTAGCGGGAGATACCGGGGAGCTGTTTTTT. Its protein product is CASRLAGDTGELFF.

This sequence joins TRBV18 and TRBJ1-1; the D gene is possibly TRBD1 (6 bases). This CDR3 spans 14 amino acids. Trimming cost V 5 bases and J 4 bases, with 14 bases left between them. The germline V gene encodes CDR1 KGHSH and CDR2 LQKENI. The CDR3 loop is CASSTTGRGTEAFF. CDR3 bases: TGTGCCAGCTCAACGACAGGTAGGGGCACTGAAGCTTTCTTT.

J is TRBJ2-7 and V is TRBV5-4; 7 bases are shared with TRBD2. V gave up 3 bases and J gave up 9 bases; unmatched junction bases: 6. Germline V gene data show CDR1 as SGHNT and CDR2 as YYREEE (reference sequence). This CDR3 comprises 12 residues. The CDR3 loop is CASSSYGGGQYF. CDR3 nucleotides: TGTGCCAGCAGCTCTTATGGGGGGGGGCAGTACTTC.

V usage is TRBV11-2 and J usage is TRBJ1-5; TRBD1 aligns across 7 bases. CDR1 is SGHAT, CDR2 FQNNGV, per germline. The trim removed 4 bases at V and 5 bases at J, leaving 5 bases unmatched. This CDR3 is built from 14 residues. CDR3 DNA sequence: TGTGCCAGCAGCTATACTACAGGGGATCAGCCCCAGCATTTT. As protein: CASSYTTGDQPQHF.

This chain joins TRBV2 and TRBJ2-3, with 9 positions matching TRBD2. In germline, CDR1 is SNHLY, CDR2 FYNNEI. The CDR3 covers 15 residues. V was clipped by 4 bases and J by 0 bases; unmatched bases: 2. The CDR3 DNA reads as TGTGCCAGCAGTGGACTAGCGGCTAGCACAGATACGCAGTATTTT. It is translated as CASSGLAASTDTQYF.

The rearrangement links TRBV6-6 to TRBJ2-1; weak D call: TRBD1 (6 bases). Trimming cost V 4 bases and J 6 bases, with 10 bases left between them. CDR3 length: 13 residues. From germline, CDR1 is MNHNY and CDR2 SVGAGI (reference sequence). The CDR3 is CASSSGVVNEQFF. The CDR3, as DNA: TGTGCCAGCAGTTCAGGGGTTGTCAATGAGCAGTTCTTC.

The rearrangement uses TRBV6-4 and TRBJ2-5; the D gene is possibly TRBD2 (6 bases). This CDR3 has 13 amino acids. The germline V gene has CDR1 MRHNA and CDR2 SNTAGT. Deletions cut 8 bases from V and 0 bases from J, with 10 bases between. CDR3 DNA: TGTGCCAGCCGCGGGAAGTACCAAGAGACCCAGTACTTC. It specifies CASRGKYQETQYF.

The chain employs TRBV10-3 and TRBJ1-2; no clear D. V lost 0 bases and J lost 8, with 10 bases in between. Germline V gene data show CDR1 as ENHRY and CDR2 as SYGVKD. The CDR3 has 13 residues. The CDR3 DNA follows: TGTGCCATCAGTGAGTCCTTACCGGGGGGCTACACCTTC. Translating it yields CAISESLPGGYTF.

The chain uses TRBV11-1 and TRBJ2-3; D might be TRBD2 (6 bases). Germline V gives CDR1 SGHAT, CDR2 FQDESV (reference sequence). This CDR3 comprises 13 residues. V was cut by 2 bases and J by 6 bases, with 9 bases left in between. In nucleotides, the CDR3 is TGTGCCAGCAGCTTACTAGCGACTGATACGCAGTATTTT. Translation: CASSLLATDTQYF. Using reference TRBV11-1 and TRBJ2-3 for the parts outside the CDR3, the full variable domain is EAEVAQSPRYKITEKSQAVAFWCDPISGHATLYWYRQILGQGPELLVQFQDESVVDDSQLPKDRFSAERLKGVDSTLKIQPAELGDSAMYLCASSLLATDTQYFGPGTRLTVL.

The table lists this clone with a few counts. This chain uses TRBV10-3 with TRBJ1-3, with a weak D call TRBD1 (6 bases). There are 13 residues in the CDR3. CDR1 is ENHRY and CDR2 is SYGVKD in the germline V gene. Between the trimmed V and J ends, which lost 6 bases and 0 bases, there was a span of 6 bases. CDR3 in amino acids: CAIRDSSGNTIYF. The CDR3 DNA reads as TGTGCCATCAGGGACAGCTCTGGAAACACCATATATTTT.

V is TRBV15 and J is TRBJ1-1; 7 bases match TRBD1. There are 13 residues in the CDR3. Germline CDR1 reads LNHNV; CDR2 reads YYDKDF (reference sequence). With V trimmed by 4 bases and J by 1 base, 0 bases remained unmatched. The CDR3 loop is CATSNRGNTEAFF. CDR3 in DNA: TGTGCCACCAGCAACAGGGGGAACACTGAAGCTTTCTTT.

This chain links TRBV27 with TRBJ1-2; D is perhaps TRBD1 (6 bases). Trimming removed 1 base from V and 4 bases from J, with 13 bases in between. From germline, CDR1 is MNHEY and CDR2 SMNVEV (reference sequence). This CDR3 is built from 15 residues. Here the CDR3 reads CASSLWFGTSYGYTF. The CDR3 DNA follows: TGTGCCAGCAGTTTATGGTTTGGGACATCCTATGGCTACACCTTC.

The CDR3 loop reads CAWSATSGFSREQFF. The CDR3 bases are TGTGCCTGGAGTGCCACTAGCGGCTTTAGTCGAGAGCAGTTCTTC. The genes are TRBV30 and TRBJ2-1, with 8 bases that match TRBD2. After removal of 1 base from V and 10 bases from J, the junction contained 12 bases not matched to a gene. The V gene's germline CDR1 is GTSNPN and CDR2 SVGIG (reference sequence). The CDR3 loop spans 15 amino acids.

This chain joins TRBV18 and TRBJ1-6, with D uncertain. CDR1 is KGHSH, CDR2 LQKENI, per germline. The germline V and J ends were trimmed by 2 bases and 6 bases, with 8 bases remaining between them. The CDR3 totals 14 residues. Here the CDR3 DNA reads TGTGCCAGCTCACCAGTGGAGGCTAATTCACCCCTCCACTTT. Translation: CASSPVEANSPLHF.

The chain couples TRBV7-9 to TRBJ1-4; no clear D gene. Germline V gives CDR1 SEHNR, CDR2 FQNEAQ (reference sequence). This CDR3 is built from 15 residues. V lost 5 bases, J lost 0 bases, and 10 bases lay in between. CDR3 bases: TGTGCCAGCAGCCCTTATTCTGCAACTAATGAAAAACTGTTTTTT. This codes for CASSPYSATNEKLFF.

The rearrangement uses TRBV30 and TRBJ1-1, with D perhaps matching TRBD1 (5 bases). Trimming pared 6 bases from V and 0 bases from J, leaving 11 bases between. Germline CDR1 reads GTSNPN; CDR2 reads SVGIG (reference sequence). This CDR3 is built from 13 residues. The CDR3 spells CACRRGMNTEAFF. CDR3 sequence (DNA): TGTGCCTGCCGACGGGGGATGAACACTGAAGCTTTCTTT.

This chain links TRBV30 with TRBJ2-7; 8 bases agree with TRBD1. The CDR3 is 13 amino acids. V trimming: 3 bases; J trimming: 6 bases; junction bases outside the gene matches: 7. Germline CDR1 is GTSNPN and CDR2 is SVGIG (reference sequence). The CDR3 loop is CAWSRQGAVEQYF. In nucleotides, the CDR3 is TGTGCCTGGAGCAGGCAGGGGGCAGTCGAGCAGTACTTC.

This clone was recorded only once. CDR3 DNA: TGTGCCAGCAGCTTAGGATTTGGCGGGGCAAGCCATAATTCACCCCTCCACTTT. As protein: CASSLGFGGASHNSPLHF. J is TRBJ1-6 and V is TRBV7-2, with a tentative D call TRBD1 (5 bases). The CDR3 extends over 18 amino acids. The V end was cut by 1 base, the J end by 5 bases, with 18 bases between. Germline assignment: CDR1 SGHTA and CDR2 FQGNSA.

The V and J genes are TRBV5-1 and TRBJ2-7, with D perhaps TRBD1 (6 bases). V shed 2 bases and J shed 1 base, with 10 bases lying between them. The CDR3 has 14 amino acids. Germline V gene lookup returns CDR1 SGHRS and CDR2 YFSETQ. For the CDR3, the DNA is TGCGCCAGCAGCTTTAACGACAGGTCCTACGAGCAGTACTTC. This gives the protein CASSFNDRSYEQYF.